Each of the 7 T cell receptor beta chains below was sequenced from the same sample in a study of shared clonotypes between healthy human individuals. Sequenced by immunoSEQ multiplex PCR; TCRdb stores in-frame clones only, minus some. The table lists hundreds of thousands of clones, roughly 73% of them singletons, with around 1.7% in the top ten. The sequencing input was memory CD4+ T cells sorted from blood. As to subset: CD45RA-negative fraction. These receptors came from a woman in her thirties in good health.

In its sample, this clone was seen many times. This chain uses TRBV10-3 with TRBJ1-3; the D is unclear. There are 15 residues in the CDR3. The V gene lost 3 bases and the J gene lost 0 bases, with 9 bases spanning the gap. The germline V gene has CDR1 ENHRY and CDR2 SYGVKD. CDR3 nucleotides: TGTGCCATCAGTGACGCCGGGAACTCTGGAAACACCATATATTTT. This sequence encodes CAISDAGNSGNTIYF.

V and J are TRBV11-2 and TRBJ2-1; a possible D gene is TRBD2 (5 bases). CDR3 length equals 12 residues. V gave up 2 bases and J gave up 13 bases, with 12 bases separating them. CDR1 and CDR2 from the germline V gene are SGHAT and FQNNGV. DNA for the CDR3: TGTGCCAGCAGCTTAAGAGGGCTAGGTCAGTTCTTC. It specifies CASSLRGLGQFF.

The table lists this clone with a few counts. The identical CDR3 is also encoded by other nucleotide sequences in the sample. The chain has TRBV5-1 and TRBJ2-1, with a possible D match to TRBD2 (5 bases). Germline assignment: CDR1 SGHRS and CDR2 YFSETQ. The CDR3 covers 15 residues. V was trimmed by 0 bases and J by 2 bases, leaving 9 bases between them. CDR3 sequence reads: CASSLDSGTYNEQFF. CDR3 coding DNA: TGCGCCAGCAGCTTGGATTCGGGAACCTACAATGAGCAGTTCTTC.

Comment on this clone: At the DNA level, this CDR3 is encoded by other sequences in the same sample as well. The rearrangement joins TRBV10-3 to TRBJ1-1; TRBD1 aligns across 7 bases. The CDR3 runs to 13 residues. Trimming at V came to 6 bases and at J to 0 bases, leaving 1 base not matched to a gene. Germline V gene lookup returns CDR1 ENHRY and CDR2 SYGVKD. The CDR3 loop is CAIRGTVNTEAFF. In DNA, the CDR3 is TGTGCCATCAGAGGGACAGTGAACACTGAAGCTTTCTTT.

The genes are TRBV2 and TRBJ1-3; a weak D match, TRBD1 (6 bases). V was clipped by 4 bases and J by 3 bases, with 7 bases between them. The CDR3 runs to 13 residues. Germline loops: CDR1 SNHLY, CDR2 FYNNEI. CDR3 sequence: CASSAGDGNTIYF. CDR3 bases: TGTGCCAGCAGTGCAGGGGATGGAAACACCATATATTTT.

Details on this clone: Other DNA sequences of this sample code for an identical CDR3. The chain carries TRBV27 and TRBJ2-2; D is ambiguous. The V end was cut by 5 bases, the J end by 3 bases, with 4 bases between. Germline V gene data show CDR1 as MNHEY and CDR2 as SMNVEV (reference sequence). The length of the CDR3 is 12 residues. Here the CDR3 DNA reads TGTGCCAGCAGTACGTACACCGGGGAGCTGTTTTTT. Protein: CASSTYTGELFF.

V is TRBV5-4 and J is TRBJ2-2; 9 bases match TRBD2. After removal of 3 bases from V and 4 bases from J, the junction contained 4 bases not matched to a gene. Looked up from germline, CDR1 is SGHNT and CDR2 is YYREEE (reference sequence). This CDR3 spans 15 amino acids. CDR3 in DNA: TGTGCCAGCAGCTGGTCTAGCGGGATCACCGGGGAGCTGTTTTTT. It codes for CASSWSSGITGELFF.